Listed here is a single T cell receptor beta chain. What it binds is not known. With 4 bases removed from V and 1 base from J, the gap between germline ends came to 22 bases. This CDR3 is built from 19 residues. Germline assignment: CDR1 SEHNR and CDR2 FQNEAQ (reference sequence). The record originates from a study of T cell responses to AZD1222 COVID-19 vaccine. The study's findings and limits: After the peak T cell response, and only then, were repertoires sampled.

The repertoire was sequenced with immunoSEQ multiplex PCR; TCRdb's copy has only in-frame clones and lacks some. The sample includes 150,000 to 200,000 clones, 80% to 90% of them seen just once. This receptor was taken from an adult who received the AZD1222 COVID-19 vaccine. The sample consisted of peripheral blood, taken 28 days after the second AZD1222 dose. This rearrangement joins TRBV7-9 to TRBJ1-4; D may be TRBD1 (5 bases). CDR3 sequence reads: CASSSYRVRRGETNEKLFF. The CDR3 bases are TGTGCCAGCAGCTCCTACCGCGTACGGAGAGGGGAAACTAATGAAAAACTGTTTTTT.